The 8 T cell receptor beta chains in this list originate from one sample, sequenced in a study of CD8+ T cells in alopecia areata. Following extraction, RNA underwent reverse transcription to cDNA, which served as the sequencing template. The data were produced by immunoSEQ multiplex PCR, yet TCRdb's version contains in-frame clones alone and is incomplete. The table shows fewer than 250,000 clones, with around 56% occurring only once. The treatment: oral pan-JAK inhibitor, 5-10 mg twice daily. Source: CD4+ T cells sorted from blood, taken at week 4, from a patient treated with tofacitinib. The receptors were sampled from a human donor with alopecia areata.

The J gene is TRBJ1-4, the V gene TRBV25-1, with a weak D call TRBD1 (6 bases). Germline CDR1 reads MGHDK; CDR2 reads SYGVNS. This CDR3 region has 13 residues. V lost 6 bases and J 5 bases, leaving 10 bases between the germline ends. CDR3 DNA sequence: TGTGCCAGCAGCCAGGGGCTGAATGAAAAACTGTTTTTT. Residues: CASSQGLNEKLFF.

V gene TRBV29-1 combines with J gene TRBJ1-3; 8 bases agree with TRBD1. After removal of 4 bases from V and 9 bases from J, the junction contained 8 bases not matched to a gene. The CDR3 consists of 13 residues. Germline CDR1 and CDR2: SQVTM and ANQGSEA. CDR3 bases: TGCAGCGTTGTTCCCCCTGGGACAGGCACCATATATTTT. It translates to CSVVPPGTGTIYF.

The V call is TRBV2, the J call TRBJ1-1; 9 bases map to TRBD1. V lost 3 bases to trimming and J lost 10 bases; unmatched junction nucleotides: 12. The CDR3 runs 15 residues. The germline V gene has CDR1 SNHLY and CDR2 FYNNEI. The CDR3: CASSDAGQGNGLAFF. CDR3 sequence (DNA): TGTGCCAGCAGTGACGCAGGACAGGGGAATGGTTTAGCTTTCTTT.

Only one count was recorded for this clone. The chain has TRBV4-1 and TRBJ2-2, with a possible D match to TRBD2 (6 bases). The CDR3 length is 15 residues. V lost 8 bases to trimming and J lost 4 bases, with 17 bases between them. The V gene's germline CDR1 is MGHRA and CDR2 YSYEKL. The CDR3 DNA is TGCGCCAGCTCCCAGCATGGAGGGGTCACCGGGGAGCTGTTTTTT. Protein: CASSQHGGVTGELFF.

The chain links TRBV14 to TRBJ2-7; the match to TRBD2 covers 7 bases. The trim removed 4 bases at V and 1 base at J, leaving 7 bases unmatched. Germline-derived CDR1 and CDR2 are SGHDN and FVKESK. The CDR3 totals 15 residues. The CDR3 region is CASSPRGTRSYEQYF. CDR3 sequence (DNA): TGTGCCAGCAGCCCGCGGGGGACCCGATCCTACGAGCAGTACTTC. Together with reference TRBV14 and TRBJ2-7, the CDR3 gives the full variable domain: EAGVTQFPSHSVIEKGQTVTLRCDPISGHDNLYWYRRVMGKEIKFLLHFVKESKQDESGMPNNRFLAERTGGTYSTLKVQPAELEDSGVYFCASSPRGTRSYEQYFGPGTRLTVT.

This clone was observed a few times. The chain employs TRBV11-2 and TRBJ2-1; D uncertain. The V end was cut by 0 bases, the J end by 12 bases, with 12 bases between. CDR3 length: 13 amino acids. In germline, CDR1 is SGHAT, CDR2 FQNNGV. The CDR3 loop reads CASSLEDHKGQFF. The CDR3 coding sequence is TGTGCCAGCAGCTTAGAAGACCATAAGGGGCAGTTCTTC. The variable domain in full, completed from reference TRBV11-2 and TRBJ2-1, reads EAGVAQSPRYKIIEKRQSVAFWCNPISGHATLYWYQQILGQGPKLLIQFQNNGVVDDSQLPKDRFSAERLKGVDSTLKIQPAKLEDSAVYLCASSLEDHKGQFFGPGTRLTVL.

The chain joins TRBV10-3 to TRBJ1-3; 8 bases align to TRBD1. With V trimmed by 4 bases and J by 0 bases, 2 bases remained unmatched. There are 15 residues in the CDR3. Germline assignment: CDR1 ENHRY and CDR2 SYGVKD. The DNA for the CDR3 is TGTGCCATCAGTGGGGGACAGGCCTCTGGAAACACCATATATTTT. It specifies CAISGGQASGNTIYF.

This chain uses TRBV30 with TRBJ2-6; TRBD1 agrees at 7 bases. The CDR3 is made up of 17 amino acids. Germline lookup yields CDR1 GTSNPN and CDR2 SVGIG (reference sequence). Trimming at V came to 2 bases and at J to 4 bases, leaving 11 bases not matched to a gene. CDR3: CAWSSYKGALGANVLTF. CDR3 nucleotide sequence: TGTGCCTGGAGTAGCTACAAGGGGGCGCTAGGGGCCAACGTCCTGACTTTC.